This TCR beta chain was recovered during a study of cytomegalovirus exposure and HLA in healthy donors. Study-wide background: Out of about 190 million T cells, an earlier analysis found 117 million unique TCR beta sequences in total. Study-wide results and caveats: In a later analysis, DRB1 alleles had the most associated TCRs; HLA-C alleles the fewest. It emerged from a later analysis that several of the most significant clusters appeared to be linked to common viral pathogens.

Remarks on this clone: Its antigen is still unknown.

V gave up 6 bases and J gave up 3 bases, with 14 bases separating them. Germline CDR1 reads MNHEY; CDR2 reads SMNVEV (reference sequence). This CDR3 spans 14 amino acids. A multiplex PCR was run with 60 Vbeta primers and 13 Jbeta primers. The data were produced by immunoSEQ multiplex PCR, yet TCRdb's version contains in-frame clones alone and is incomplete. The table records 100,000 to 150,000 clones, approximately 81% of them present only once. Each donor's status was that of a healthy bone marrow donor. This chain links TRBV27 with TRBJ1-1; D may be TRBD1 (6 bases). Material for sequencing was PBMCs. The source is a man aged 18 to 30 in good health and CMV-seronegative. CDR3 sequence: CASSQTGLHTEAFF. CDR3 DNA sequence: TGTGCCAGCAGCCAAACAGGGTTACACACTGAAGCTTTCTTT.